This passage covers 20 T cell receptor beta chains from one sample sequenced in a study of vaccination and CD4 T cells after COVID-19 (dated 2022 in TCRdb). The library was produced with PCR. Sequenced on an Illumina iSeq 100. TCR sequencing of DNA from cultured CD4+ T cells used the Oncomine TCR Beta short-read assay at the Johns Hopkins FTIC core. The public reads were quality trimmed at Q25 with fastp and then assembled into clones with MiXCR by TCRdb, keeping productive beta chains. Every distinct CDR3 protein forms one entry, paired with its most common genes and DNA. The table for this sample lists about 7,200 distinct CDR3 sequences; around a third of them were counted only once. Approximately 28% of the sample lies in the top ten. The antigens for these receptors are not known. The sample's treatment or condition, from its label and the paper: roughly 10-day PBMC culture with coronavirus spike peptide pools or control peptides (ViraFEST assay). CD4+ T cells from unexposed donors were collected before the COVID-19 pandemic (2011-2018).

Specimen: CD4+ T cells from blood, cultured in vitro. The receptors shown here come from a human donor in good health.

The chain uses TRBV7-9 and TRBJ1-1, with unresolved D. V was trimmed by 2 bases and J by 3 bases, leaving 7 bases between them. The CDR3 runs to 13 residues. Germline V gives CDR1 SEHNR, CDR2 FQNEAQ (reference sequence). The CDR3 is CASSLLVDTEAFF. The CDR3 DNA follows: TGTGCCAGCAGCTTATTGGTGGACACTGAAGCTTTCTTT.

In its sample, this clonotype was seen a few times. This chain joins TRBV2 and TRBJ1-1; no reliable D call. Trimming took off 5 bases at V and 0 bases at J, with 4 bases between the two ends. This CDR3 spans 12 amino acids. Germline loops: CDR1 SNHLY, CDR2 FYNNEI. The CDR3 reads CASSQMNTEAFF. The CDR3 DNA reads as TGTGCCAGCAGTCAGATGAACACTGAAGCTTTCTTT.

This sequence joins TRBV10-1 and TRBJ2-3; 7 bases are a match to TRBD2. Losses at the gene ends were 9 bases for V and 4 bases for J; bases not matched to a gene: 7. Germline values: CDR1 WNHNN, CDR2 SYGVQD (reference sequence). The CDR3 sequence is 13 residues long. CDR3 in DNA: TGCGCCAGTCAGCGGGGAGGAGCAGATACGCAGTATTTT. This codes for CASQRGGADTQYF.

This clonotype was seen a few times. The chain links TRBV7-6 to TRBJ1-5; D is unclear. The CDR3 has 12 residues. CDR1 is SGHVS and CDR2 is FNYEAQ in the germline V gene. V dropped 4 bases and J dropped 7 bases, with 8 bases sitting between them. The CDR3 loop is CASSSPGQPQHF. The CDR3 nucleotides read TGTGCCAGCAGCTCCCCGGGGCAGCCCCAGCATTTT.

The chain combines TRBV5-5 with TRBJ2-3; 12 bases align to TRBD2. CDR1 is SGHKS, CDR2 YYEKEE, per germline (reference sequence). The CDR3 runs to 15 residues. Losses at the gene ends were 4 bases for V and 5 bases for J; bases not matched to a gene: 5. Written as DNA, the CDR3 is TGTGCCAGCAGCCGGACTAGCGGGGTGGTAGATACGCAGTATTTT. This gives the protein CASSRTSGVVDTQYF.

The rearrangement uses TRBV12-3 or TRBV12-4 and TRBJ2-7; D may be TRBD1 (5 bases). Trimming removed 3 bases from V and 4 bases from J, with 16 bases in between. The CDR3 totals 15 residues. The CDR3 region has the DNA TGTGCCAGCAGTTTTGGGTGGGGCAAGAGGTACGAGCAGTACTTC. This codes for CASSFGWGKRYEQYF.

This clonotype has a handful of counts. The chain employs TRBV20-1 and TRBJ1-2; D remains ambiguous. The CDR3 runs 14 residues. Trimming left V 6 bases short and J 5 bases short, with 19 bases between. From germline, CDR1 is DFQATT and CDR2 SNEGSKA (reference sequence). The CDR3 here is CSAQITRTDYGYTF. The CDR3 nucleotides read TGCAGTGCACAGATTACAAGGACGGATTATGGCTACACCTTC.

The chain employs TRBV6-1 and TRBJ1-1, with D hard to call. The CDR3 consists of 13 residues. The germline V gene has CDR1 MNHNS and CDR2 SASEGT. Trimming pared 3 bases from V and 1 base from J, leaving 6 bases between. The chain's CDR3 is CASSEGRNTEAFF. CDR3 bases: TGTGCCAGCAGTGAGGGAAGGAACACTGAAGCTTTCTTT.

This clonotype was seen a few times. This chain connects TRBV20-1 to TRBJ2-2; 9 nucleotides line up with TRBD1. The CDR3 is 15 residues long. The V gene's germline CDR1 is DFQATT and CDR2 SNEGSKA (reference sequence). J lost 1 base, V lost 5 bases, and 5 bases had no gene match. DNA of the CDR3: TGCAGTGCTCAACAGGGGGCAGTGAACACCGGGGAGCTGTTTTTT. Protein sequence: CSAQQGAVNTGELFF.

The CDR3 loop is CASSYKGRSGQPQHF. For the CDR3, the DNA is TGTGCCAGCAGTTATAAGGGCAGGTCGGGTCAGCCCCAGCATTTT. V usage is TRBV6-5 and J usage is TRBJ1-5; D call uncertain. This CDR3 spans 15 amino acids. Deletions cut 3 bases from V and 6 bases from J, with 15 bases between. Germline CDR1 MNHEY, CDR2 SVGAGI.

The J gene is TRBJ1-1, the V gene TRBV12-5; D possibly corresponds to TRBD1 (6 bases). The V and J ends lost 0 bases and 0 bases respectively, with 14 bases between them. This CDR3 has 17 residues. Germline values: CDR1 LGHNT, CDR2 FRNRAP. DNA of the CDR3: TGTGCTAGTGGTTTGGTACAGCAGGGGAACATGAACACTGAAGCTTTCTTT. It codes for CASGLVQQGNMNTEAFF.

This clonotype is labeled as large. The V call is TRBV6-5, the J call TRBJ1-2; D is undetermined. Germline V lookup: CDR1 MNHEY, CDR2 SVGAGI. Trimming pared 4 bases from V and 4 bases from J, leaving 13 bases between. The CDR3 is 14 residues long. The CDR3: CASSSPPPPYGYTF. In DNA form, the CDR3 reads TGTGCCAGCAGTTCTCCCCCGCCACCCTATGGCTACACCTTC.

The table lists this clonotype with a few counts. The chain combines TRBV7-8 with TRBJ1-6; 7 bases are a match to TRBD1. Germline V gene sequence: CDR1 SGHVS, CDR2 FQNEAQ. The CDR3 contains 14 residues. With 1 base clipped from V and 10 bases from J, the junction kept 4 bases outside the gene matches. This chain's CDR3 is CASSLGDSVSPLHF. For the CDR3, the DNA is TGTGCCAGCAGCTTAGGGGACAGTGTATCACCCCTCCACTTT.

This clonotype was recorded a few times. The J gene is TRBJ2-3, the V gene TRBV24-1, with D perhaps matching TRBD2 (5 bases). V was trimmed by 4 bases and J by 6 bases, leaving 13 bases between them. The CDR3 runs 14 residues. Germline-derived CDR1 and CDR2 are KGHDR and SFDVKD. CDR3 amino acids: CATSDPRVTDTQYF. The DNA of the CDR3 is TGTGCCACCAGTGACCCGAGGGTTACCGATACGCAGTATTTT.

The rearrangement links TRBV9 to TRBJ1-1, with D hard to call. V was pared by 0 bases and J by 3 bases, with 6 bases between. The CDR3 totals 13 residues. Looked up from germline, CDR1 is SGDLS and CDR2 is YYNGEE. This CDR3 is CASSVAPDTEAFF. The CDR3 bases are TGTGCCAGCAGCGTAGCTCCGGACACTGAAGCTTTCTTT.

The V gene is TRBV5-1, the J gene TRBJ2-5; D perhaps matches TRBD1 (6 bases). The CDR3 has 16 residues. Looked up from germline, CDR1 is SGHRS and CDR2 is YFSETQ. The V and J ends lost 0 bases and 7 bases respectively, with 19 bases between them. In DNA form, the CDR3 reads TGCGCCAGCAGCTTGGGGGGGCAGGGGCCAGTGGGGACCCAGTACTTC. It codes for CASSLGGQGPVGTQYF.

This clonotype was recorded a few times. The rearrangement uses TRBV19 and TRBJ1-5; D remains unclear. The CDR3 length is 16 residues. Germline V lookup: CDR1 LNHDA, CDR2 SQIVND (reference sequence). The ends were cut back, 7 bases at V and 0 bases at J, with 16 bases in the middle. The CDR3 spells CASNPPLAGSNQPQHF. DNA of the CDR3: TGTGCCAGTAACCCCCCCCTAGCGGGTAGCAATCAGCCCCAGCATTTT.

The chain uses TRBV7-9 and TRBJ1-1, with TRBD1 identical over 8 bases. With 5 bases clipped from V and 4 bases from J, the junction kept 3 bases outside the gene matches. This CDR3 is built from 13 residues. Germline-derived CDR1 and CDR2 are SEHNR and FQNEAQ (reference sequence). Written as DNA, the CDR3 is TGTGCCAGCAGCCCCACAGGGGGCACTGAAGCTTTCTTT. Translated, it gives CASSPTGGTEAFF.

This clonotype occurred a few times. The chain is built from TRBV11-2 and TRBJ1-1; D is unresolved. This CDR3 is built from 13 residues. V gave up 3 bases and J gave up 3 bases, with 8 bases separating them. Germline V gene lookup returns CDR1 SGHAT and CDR2 FQNNGV. CDR3 sequence (DNA): TGTGCCAGCAGCTTTATAGAGGACACTGAAGCTTTCTTT. Protein product: CASSFIEDTEAFF.

The gene calls are TRBV29-1 and TRBJ2-3, with D possibly TRBD1 on 6 matching bases. The CDR3 totals 15 residues. V lost 5 bases and J lost 0, with 15 bases in between. The germline V gene has CDR1 SQVTM and CDR2 ANQGSEA. The CDR3 DNA is TGCAGCGTTAAACGCACAGGGCCTAGCACAGATACGCAGTATTTT. Protein product: CSVKRTGPSTDTQYF.